Below, 16 T cell receptor beta chains from the same sample are listed, as sequenced in a study of CD8+CD57+ T cells in acquired aplastic anemia. Patients selected for sequencing had displayed CD8+CD57+ cell expansion by flow cytometry. CDR3 and TCR beta VDJ profiling relied on a genomic DNA template. A single record per CDR3 protein comes from TCRdb applying MiXCR to the reads. The sample lists about 200,000 distinct CDR3 sequences, 65% seen once, with around 50% in the top ten. Sequencing input: sorted CD4+, CD8+, or CD8+CD57+ T cells (not recorded which) from PBMCs. These receptors came from a human donor with aplastic anemia.

This clonotype has ten or more counts. The chain uses TRBV11-2 and TRBJ1-3; D is uncertain. The CDR3 runs 14 residues. Deletions cut 2 bases from V and 0 bases from J, with 5 bases between. Looked up from germline, CDR1 is SGHAT and CDR2 is FQNNGV. This CDR3 reads CASSLPNSGNTIYF. The CDR3 nucleotides are TGTGCCAGCAGCTTACCGAACTCTGGAAACACCATATATTTT.

At least ten counts were recorded for this clonotype. The chain couples TRBV20-1 to TRBJ2-1; TRBD1 might be the D (6 bases). CDR1 is DFQATT and CDR2 is SNEGSKA in the germline V gene (reference sequence). V was clipped by 3 bases and J by 2 bases, with 14 bases between them. This CDR3 contains 15 residues. The CDR3 reads CSASIQGFPYNEQFF. Here the CDR3 DNA reads TGCAGTGCTAGCATACAGGGATTCCCCTACAATGAGCAGTTCTTC.

The genes are TRBV25-1 and TRBJ1-2, with D possibly TRBD1 on 6 matching bases. The germline V gene encodes CDR1 MGHDK and CDR2 SYGVNS. V lost 5 bases, J lost 1 base, and 26 bases lay in between. CDR3 length equals 19 residues. DNA of the CDR3: TGTGCCAGCAGTTACCGCGGACAGAGGGGAGACCTTTTTAACTATGGCTACACCTTC. The encoded protein is CASSYRGQRGDLFNYGYTF.

The rearrangement joins TRBV12-3 or TRBV12-4 to TRBJ2-7; weak D call: TRBD1 (6 bases). The CDR3 runs to 11 residues. V was clipped by 7 bases and J by 9 bases, with 13 bases between them. CDR3 protein: CASTQSDRQYF. For the CDR3, the DNA is TGTGCCAGCACCCAGTCGGACAGGCAGTACTTC.

Only a few counts were recorded for this clonotype. This chain links TRBV29-1 with TRBJ2-2; 9 bases line up with TRBD2. With V trimmed by 4 bases and J by 5 bases, 2 bases remained unmatched. This CDR3 is 13 amino acids long. Per the germline V gene, CDR1 is SQVTM and CDR2 is ANQGSEA. This chain's CDR3 is CSVGLAGTGELFF. For the CDR3, the DNA is TGCAGCGTTGGGCTAGCGGGAACCGGGGAGCTGTTTTTT.

The rearrangement links TRBV4-3 to TRBJ2-1, with TRBD2 matching 12 bases. This CDR3 is 16 amino acids long. V was clipped by 4 bases and J by 1 base; unmatched bases: 2. Germline V CDR1 and CDR2: LGHNA, YSLEER. The CDR3: CASSRGTSGSYNEQFF. The CDR3 DNA follows: TGCGCCAGCAGCCGCGGGACTAGCGGGTCCTACAATGAGCAGTTCTTC.

This clonotype has only one observation. The chain has TRBV9 and TRBJ1-5; 7 bases align to TRBD1. Germline assignment: CDR1 SGDLS and CDR2 YYNGEE. Unmatched junction bases numbered 8, after V lost 2 bases and J lost 6 bases. The CDR3 runs to 15 residues. The CDR3 region has the DNA TGTGCCAGCAGCGTGGGAACAGGGGAGGGTCAGCCCCAGCATTTT. It translates to CASSVGTGEGQPQHF.

This clonotype was picked up many times. V usage is TRBV7-9 and J usage is TRBJ2-7; no firm D call. Trimming took off 5 bases at V and 5 bases at J, with 16 bases between the two ends. Germline CDR1 reads SEHNR; CDR2 reads FQNEAQ (reference sequence). This CDR3 spans 14 amino acids. The CDR3 loop is CASSLGPGLDEQYF. The CDR3 nucleotides read TGTGCCAGCAGCCTCGGGCCTGGTCTCGACGAGCAGTACTTC. The full variable domain, completed using reference TRBV7-9 and TRBJ2-7, is DTGVSQNPRHKITKRGQNVTFRCDPISEHNRLYWYRQTLGQGPEFLTYFQNEAQLEKSRLLSDRFSAERPKGSFSTLEIQRTEQGDSAMYLCASSLGPGLDEQYFGPGTRLTVT.

This clonotype came up a few times. V is TRBV7-3 and J is TRBJ2-3, with D unresolved. Looked up from germline, CDR1 is SGHTA and CDR2 is FQGTGA. V dropped 2 bases and J dropped 2 bases, with 11 bases sitting between them. The length of the CDR3 is 15 residues. CDR3 region: CASSLWGSTTDTQYF. In nucleotides, the CDR3 is TGTGCCAGCAGCTTATGGGGTAGTACCACAGATACGCAGTATTTT.

J is TRBJ1-2 and V is TRBV10-3; D is ambiguous. The CDR3 length is 11 residues. CDR1 is ENHRY and CDR2 is SYGVKD in the germline V gene. The V end lost 5 bases, the J end lost 5 bases, and 6 bases lay between the germline ends. The chain's CDR3 is CAISSGYGYTF. CDR3 coding DNA: TGTGCCATCAGTTCCGGTTATGGCTACACCTTC.

The chain joins TRBV9 to TRBJ1-2; maybe TRBD1 (6 bases). The CDR3 consists of 15 residues. Germline V gene sequence: CDR1 SGDLS, CDR2 YYNGEE. Deletions cut 5 bases from V and 8 bases from J, with 22 bases between. The CDR3 loop is CASSLGTIPGWGYTF. The CDR3 nucleotides are TGTGCCAGCAGTCTGGGGACAATCCCCGGGTGGGGCTACACCTTC.

The CDR3 DNA reads as TGTGCCAGCAGCTTGGGATACTTGGGTTCACCCCTCCACTTT. This codes for CASSLGYLGSPLHF. The V gene is TRBV5-6, the J gene TRBJ1-6; D is unresolved. The CDR3 has 14 amino acids. CDR1 SGHDT and CDR2 YYEEEE come from the germline V gene. V was shortened by 0 bases and J by 9 bases, with 10 bases between the two germline ends.

This chain uses TRBV19 with TRBJ2-3; 10 nucleotides line up with TRBD2. Germline V gene sequence: CDR1 LNHDA, CDR2 SQIVND (reference sequence). This CDR3 comprises 14 residues. V trimming: 3 bases; J trimming: 4 bases; junction bases outside the gene matches: 1. CDR3 sequence: CASSIGLAADTQYF. The CDR3 DNA sequence: TGTGCCAGTAGTATCGGACTAGCGGCAGATACGCAGTATTTT.

The chain uses TRBV4-3 and TRBJ1-2; a weak D match, TRBD1 (6 bases). V shed 3 bases and J shed 3 bases, with 17 bases lying between them. Germline assignment: CDR1 LGHNA and CDR2 YSLEER. The CDR3 runs 16 residues. The CDR3 region has the DNA TGCGCCAGCAGCCACTGGGCTAGGACAGAAGACTATGGCTACACCTTC. It is translated as CASSHWARTEDYGYTF.

This clonotype was found many times. The chain links TRBV6-6 to TRBJ1-1, with 7 bases matching TRBD1. CDR3 size: 15 residues. V lost 2 bases, J lost 4 bases, and 7 bases stayed unmatched. Germline CDR1 and CDR2: MNHNY and SVGAGI (reference sequence). Written as DNA, the CDR3 is TGTGCCAGCAGTTACGCGAACACAGGGGCCACTGAAGCTTTCTTT. This encodes CASSYANTGATEAFF.

The chain employs TRBV15 and TRBJ1-2; D is uncertain. Germline values: CDR1 LNHNV, CDR2 YYDKDF (reference sequence). The CDR3 is 15 residues long. Between the trimmed V and J ends, which lost 8 bases and 0 bases, there was a span of 16 bases. The CDR3, as DNA: TGTGCCACCTCCTCCCCGGGTACCGCTAACTATGGCTACACCTTC. Its protein product is CATSSPGTANYGYTF.